This T cell receptor (beta chain) originates from a study of identifying expanded T cells in peripheral blood. Study observations and caveats: Differentially abundant clones: approximately 1.3 between replicates, 16.4 at two to three weeks, under 25 at four.

No infections or other immune events were documented during collection. The CDR3 spans 11 residues. Germline CDR1 is LNHDA and CDR2 is SQIVND (reference sequence). Method: immunoSEQ multiplex PCR; TCRdb's copy keeps in-frame clones and lacks some. The sample lists about 74,000 clones; roughly 81% were seen once. In the case of this clone: Its target is not known. A read error may produce the germline difference seen at one junction end.

The TCR sequence derives from a person between 18 and 75 years old in good health. The sample consisted of blood. The J gene is TRBJ2-5, the V gene TRBV19; D may be TRBD2 (5 bases). Written as DNA, the CDR3 is TGCGCCTCTCGAGGGTTAGAGACCCAGTACTTC. Protein: CASRGLETQYF.